These T cell receptor beta chains were read from a single sample in a study of shared clonotypes between healthy human individuals. Sequenced by immunoSEQ multiplex PCR; TCRdb stores in-frame clones only, minus some. The data show under 1,900,000 clones, approximately 98.5% seen once. The sequencing input was naive CD4+ T cells sorted from blood. The origin of the receptors is a man aged 25 to 40 in good health. CDR3s leave out the opening cysteine and the closing phenylalanine or tryptophan. A D gene is named only where the DNA matches it firmly.

j_call	v_call	d_call	cdr3_length	cdr3_aa
TRBJ1-3	TRBV7-2	TRBD1	12	ASSLEGQAGTIY
TRBJ2-7	TRBV5-6	-	13	ASSLGLEASYEQY
TRBJ2-5	TRBV6-5	TRBD1	14	ASSSLTPGGKETQY
TRBJ2-5	TRBV5-4	-	12	ASSSTDIRETQY
TRBJ2-7	TRBV18	-	10	ASSVLPYEQY
TRBJ2-7	TRBV9	-	13	ASSVSRETTYEQY
TRBJ1-1	TRBV11-2	-	13	ASSLWWQGNTEAF
TRBJ1-1	TRBV11-2	-	11	ASSRDRNTEAF
TRBJ2-7	TRBV5-1	-	15	ASSLGAGPGAIGEQY
TRBJ2-7	TRBV19	TRBD1	14	ASRINPGTGGAKQY
TRBJ1-1	TRBV11-2	-	11	ASSFILNTEAF
TRBJ2-3	TRBV9	TRBD1	14	ASSNTPGGSTDTQY
TRBJ1-5	TRBV30	TRBD1	11	AWTTGGEQPQH